The 30 T cell receptor beta chains listed next were all sequenced from one sample in a study of T cells in Graves' hyperthyroidism and ophthalmopathy. RNA transcripts provided the source from which TCR beta CDR3 regions were amplified. RT-PCR in the first round (using the HTBI primer set) targeted the TCR CDR3. MiXCR, applied by TCRdb to the multiplex PCR reads, yields one record per CDR3 protein. Among approximately 250,000 distinct CDR3 sequences listed, around 24% were seen once. What was sequenced was blood. The receptors originated from a woman aged 40-49 years with Graves' ophthalmopathy.

This chain joins TRBV9 and TRBJ2-5; the match to TRBD2 covers 12 bases. Germline V gene data show CDR1 as SGDLS and CDR2 as YYNGEE. The CDR3 contains 16 residues. V trimming: 3 bases; J trimming: 5 bases; junction bases outside the gene matches: 8. The CDR3 DNA follows: TGTGCCAGCAGCGCTCAGACTAGCGGGAGTATGGAGACCCAGTACTTC. Protein: CASSAQTSGSMETQYF.

This clonotype was seen more than once but under ten times. The chain has TRBV3-1 and TRBJ2-7, with 8 bases identical to TRBD2. CDR1 LGHDT and CDR2 YNNKEL come from the germline V gene (reference sequence). This CDR3 is built from 13 residues. The ends lost 4 bases at V and 7 bases at J; junction bases unmatched: 6. The DNA of the CDR3 is TGTGCCAGCAGCCCTACCGGGAGGGTGGAGCAGTACTTC. Translated: CASSPTGRVEQYF.

The rearrangement joins TRBV28 to TRBJ2-5; 12 bases align to TRBD1. Germline-derived CDR1 and CDR2 are MDHEN and SYDVKM. The CDR3 is 15 amino acids. The junction had 7 bases not matched to a gene; V was cut back by 6 bases and J by 5 bases. The CDR3 coding sequence is TGTGCCAGCAGATTGGGACAGGGGGCGCTTGAGACCCAGTACTTC. Its protein is CASRLGQGALETQYF.

The rearrangement joins TRBV28 to TRBJ1-2; a possible D gene is TRBD1 (6 bases). Germline loops: CDR1 MDHEN, CDR2 SYDVKM. The CDR3 extends over 13 amino acids. Trimming pared 7 bases from V and 3 bases from J, leaving 12 bases between. The CDR3 sequence: CASNTGQDYGYTF. In DNA, the CDR3 is TGTGCCAGCAACACAGGGCAGGACTATGGCTACACCTTC.

This clonotype was recorded at least ten times. The rearrangement uses TRBV20-1 and TRBJ2-7; D may be TRBD2 (5 bases). Trimming cost V 1 base and J 6 bases, with 10 bases left between them. The length of the CDR3 is 12 residues. The germline V gene encodes CDR1 DFQATT and CDR2 SNEGSKA (reference sequence). Here the CDR3 reads CSARGGRVEQYF. CDR3 DNA sequence: TGCAGTGCTAGAGGCGGGCGGGTCGAGCAGTACTTC.

This clonotype has at least ten counts. CDR3 sequence (DNA): TGTGCCACCAGTGATGCTAGCGGGGCCCAAGAGACCCAGTACTTC. Its protein product is CATSDASGAQETQYF. The chain combines TRBV24-1 with TRBJ2-5, with 9 positions matching TRBD2. The CDR3 covers 15 residues. V gave up 3 bases and J gave up 1 base; unmatched junction bases: 2. Germline values: CDR1 KGHDR, CDR2 SFDVKD.

The V call is TRBV28, the J call TRBJ2-5; 10 positions agree with TRBD2. Trimming took 7 bases from V and 5 from J; bases not matched to a gene: 7. This CDR3 has 14 amino acids. The germline CDR1 and CDR2 sequences are MDHEN and SYDVKM. CDR3 bases: TGTGCCAGCACCGGGGCTAGCGGGAGTGAGACCCAGTACTTC. Translation gives CASTGASGSETQYF.

In this sample, this clonotype turned up many times. This rearrangement joins TRBV28 to TRBJ2-2; 13 positions agree with TRBD2. The J segment lost 4 bases and the V segment lost 5 bases, leaving 4 bases of the junction unmatched. Germline V gene sequence: CDR1 MDHEN, CDR2 SYDVKM. This CDR3 contains 16 residues. The CDR3 loop is CASSLLAGGVTGELFF. The CDR3 DNA is TGTGCCAGCAGTCTACTAGCGGGAGGGGTCACCGGGGAGCTGTTTTTT. The variable domain in full, with the rest retrieved from reference TRBV28 and TRBJ2-2, is DVKVTQSSRYLVKRTGEKVFLECVQDMDHENMFWYRQDPGLGLRLIYFSYDVKMKEKGDIPEGYSVSREKKERFSLILESASTNQTSMYLCASSLLAGGVTGELFFGEGSRLTVL.

This clonotype occurred many times. The V gene is TRBV24-1, the J gene TRBJ1-5; perhaps TRBD1 as D (6 bases). Per the germline V gene, CDR1 is KGHDR and CDR2 is SFDVKD. Between the trimmed V and J ends, which lost 3 bases and 0 bases, there was a span of 11 bases. The CDR3 is made up of 16 amino acids. The CDR3 DNA reads as TGTGCCACCAGTGATACCGGACAGTATAGCAATCAGCCCCAGCATTTT. It encodes CATSDTGQYSNQPQHF.

This clonotype was seen many times. J is TRBJ2-7 and V is TRBV5-1; D remains unclear. The CDR3 runs to 16 residues. Trimming left V 0 bases short and J 2 bases short, with 15 bases between. Germline V gene data show CDR1 as SGHRS and CDR2 as YFSETQ. The chain's CDR3 is CASSLAFPQKPYEQYF. The DNA for the CDR3 is TGCGCCAGCAGCTTGGCCTTCCCACAGAAACCCTACGAGCAGTACTTC.

There are many counts of this clonotype. The chain is built from TRBV6-1 and TRBJ2-3; either TRBD1 or TRBD2 may fit D (5 bases each). Trimming pared 3 bases from V and 4 bases from J, leaving 8 bases between. The length of the CDR3 is 13 residues. The V gene's germline CDR1 is MNHNS and CDR2 SASEGT. The CDR3: CASSDGAPDTQYF. In DNA, the CDR3 is TGTGCCAGCAGTGACGGGGCTCCAGATACGCAGTATTTT.

As DNA, the CDR3 is TGTGCCAGCAGTGTAGTCCGGGACAGATTAGCCAAAAACATTCAGTACTTC. This translates into CASSVVRDRLAKNIQYF. The genes are TRBV6-1 and TRBJ2-4; 7 bases map to TRBD1. The CDR3 is made up of 17 amino acids. V lost 4 bases to trimming and J lost 0 bases; unmatched junction nucleotides: 9. In germline, CDR1 is MNHNS, CDR2 SASEGT.

The chain carries TRBV30 and TRBJ1-1; D unresolved. The V end lost 0 bases, the J end lost 1 base, and 12 bases lay between the germline ends. CDR3 length equals 15 residues. CDR1 is GTSNPN and CDR2 is SVGIG in the germline V gene (reference sequence). DNA for the CDR3: TGTGCCTGGAGTGTACAGTCAGCCAGGAACACTGAAGCTTTCTTT. This encodes CAWSVQSARNTEAFF.

There are a few counts of this clonotype. A much larger clone lies a single base off, so this may be a read error. The genes are TRBV27 and TRBJ2-7, with a possible D match to TRBD1 (6 bases). V lost 10 bases, J lost 5 bases, and 18 bases lay in between. The CDR3 is 13 amino acids. Germline-derived CDR1 and CDR2 are MNHEY and SMNVEV (reference sequence). In DNA form, the CDR3 reads TGTGCCACAGGGGTAGCGACACAAAACGAGCAGTACTTC. It is translated as CATGVATQNEQYF.

The chain combines TRBV27 with TRBJ1-2; 9 bases line up with TRBD1. V shed 6 bases, J shed 6 bases, and the junction held 8 bases outside the gene matches. The germline gives CDR1 MNHEY, CDR2 SMNVEV (reference sequence). The CDR3 is 14 residues long. Here the CDR3 reads CASRTNRGQDGYTF. CDR3 sequence (DNA): TGTGCCAGCAGGACAAACAGGGGGCAGGATGGCTACACCTTC.

J is TRBJ1-6 and V is TRBV12-3 or TRBV12-4; D might be TRBD1 (5 bases). V lost 4 bases and J lost 6, with 10 bases in between. There are 14 residues in the CDR3. CDR3 DNA sequence: TGTGCCAGCAGTTCCGACAGTTTTAATTCACCCCTCCACTTT. Residues: CASSSDSFNSPLHF.

This chain joins TRBV6-1 and TRBJ1-2, with D maybe TRBD1 (6 bases). The CDR3 sequence is 14 residues long. Trimming cost V 1 base and J 3 bases, with 9 bases left between them. Germline assignment: CDR1 MNHNS and CDR2 SASEGT. CDR3 bases: TGTGCCAGCAGTGAAGGACAGGCTTACTATGGCTACACCTTC. Encoded protein: CASSEGQAYYGYTF.

The sample holds many counts of this clonotype. The V gene is TRBV12-3 or TRBV12-4, the J gene TRBJ2-5; 7 positions agree with TRBD1. V lost 5 bases, J lost 4 bases, and 10 bases stayed unmatched. The CDR3 runs 15 residues. In nucleotides, the CDR3 is TGTGCCAGCAGTAGACAGGGCCCTCCGGGAGAGACCCAGTACTTC. Translation: CASSRQGPPGETQYF.

The J gene is TRBJ2-2, the V gene TRBV28; 9 nucleotides align to TRBD2. The length of the CDR3 is 15 residues. V was pared by 5 bases and J by 5 bases, with 6 bases of the junction left unmatched. Germline V gene data show CDR1 as MDHEN and CDR2 as SYDVKM. The CDR3 bases are TGTGCCAGCAGTATGTTAGCGGGAGTAACCGGGGAGCTGTTTTTT. It specifies CASSMLAGVTGELFF.

This clonotype has ten or more counts. The genes are TRBV27 and TRBJ2-2; 10 positions match TRBD2. J lost 6 bases, V lost 3 bases, and 10 bases had no gene match. Germline V gene lookup returns CDR1 MNHEY and CDR2 SMNVEV (reference sequence). This CDR3 spans 17 amino acids. CDR3: CASSLASGRVRAGELFF. CDR3 nucleotides: TGTGCCAGCAGTTTGGCTAGCGGGAGAGTCCGGGCCGGGGAGCTGTTTTTT.

The chain employs TRBV19 and TRBJ2-1; 9 bases align to TRBD2. This CDR3 region has 14 residues. The junction had 11 bases not matched to a gene; V was cut back by 9 bases and J by 8 bases. CDR1 LNHDA and CDR2 SQIVND come from the germline V gene (reference sequence). The CDR3 region is CASAGTSLADEQFF. The DNA for the CDR3 is TGTGCCAGCGCCGGGACTAGCCTCGCCGATGAGCAGTTCTTC.

The table lists this clonotype with many counts. The rearrangement uses TRBV7-9 and TRBJ2-7; no clear D. CDR3 size: 12 residues. Per germline, CDR1 SEHNR and CDR2 FQNEAQ (reference sequence). Trimming left V 4 bases short and J 4 bases short, with 8 bases between. CDR3 protein: CASSWPGYEQYF. CDR3 in DNA: TGTGCCAGCAGCTGGCCCGGGTACGAGCAGTACTTC.

This clonotype has a handful of counts. The chain is built from TRBV7-2 and TRBJ2-5; 8 bases align to TRBD1. The germline gives CDR1 SGHTA, CDR2 FQGNSA. The CDR3 has 16 amino acids. V gave up 1 base and J gave up 4 bases; unmatched junction bases: 8. This CDR3 reads CASSLVAGGLGETQYF. The DNA for the CDR3 is TGTGCCAGCAGCTTAGTCGCAGGGGGCTTGGGAGAGACCCAGTACTTC.

This chain uses TRBV12-5 with TRBJ1-1, with 7 bases aligning to TRBD1. Unmatched junction bases numbered 5, after V lost 6 bases and J lost 4 bases. Germline V gene sequence: CDR1 LGHNT, CDR2 FRNRAP. The CDR3 totals 13 residues. CDR3 sequence: CASGQQGSTEAFF. CDR3 in DNA: TGTGCTAGTGGCCAACAGGGGAGCACTGAAGCTTTCTTT.

This clonotype was seen ten or more times. V and J are TRBV6-1 and TRBJ1-2, with D hard to call. CDR1 and CDR2 from the germline V gene are MNHNS and SASEGT. The CDR3 is 13 residues long. The V gene lost 6 bases and the J gene lost 8 bases, with 16 bases spanning the gap. CDR3 sequence reads: CASRRTTSAGYTF. CDR3 nucleotide sequence: TGTGCCAGCAGGCGAACAACGTCGGCGGGCTACACCTTC.

This clonotype came up many times. V and J are TRBV28 and TRBJ2-5; 7 positions agree with TRBD2. Germline V lookup: CDR1 MDHEN, CDR2 SYDVKM. The CDR3 length is 15 residues. Trimming cost V 3 bases and J 5 bases; bases outside gene matches: 9. CDR3 sequence (DNA): TGTGCCAGCAGTTTTATCGCGGGAGAGGATGAGACCCAGTACTTC. It is translated as CASSFIAGEDETQYF.

This clonotype was recorded many times. CDR3 residues: CSASPLTRGETQYF. DNA for the CDR3: TGCAGTGCTAGCCCCCTCACTAGGGGCGAGACCCAGTACTTC. The rearrangement joins TRBV20-1 to TRBJ2-5, with D tentatively TRBD1 or TRBD2 (5 bases each). The germline gives CDR1 DFQATT, CDR2 SNEGSKA (reference sequence). CDR3 length: 14 amino acids. The V end lost 3 bases, the J end lost 5 bases, and 16 bases lay between the germline ends.

CDR3 region: CASSKNFRVGTEAFF. The CDR3 DNA reads TGTGCCAGCAGTAAAAACTTCAGGGTGGGCACTGAAGCTTTCTTT. The rearrangement links TRBV6-1 to TRBJ1-1, with D perhaps TRBD1 (5 bases). Trimming removed 5 bases from V and 4 bases from J, with 17 bases in between. The CDR3 is 15 amino acids. Per the germline V gene, CDR1 is MNHNS and CDR2 is SASEGT.

In this sample, this clonotype turned up many times. The chain combines TRBV18 with TRBJ2-7; weak D call: TRBD2 (6 bases). Trimming removed 3 bases from V and 6 bases from J, with 12 bases in between. The CDR3 covers 13 residues. Germline V CDR1 and CDR2: KGHSH, LQKENI. CDR3 in amino acids: CASSPQAEGEQYF. CDR3 in DNA: TGTGCCAGCTCACCGCAGGCGGAGGGCGAGCAGTACTTC.

Of note for this clonotype: This may be a read error, as it is one base from a much larger clone. The chain uses TRBV4-1 and TRBJ2-7, with 7 bases lining up with TRBD1. Germline CDR1 is MGHRA and CDR2 is YSYEKL. V was clipped by 5 bases and J by 6 bases; unmatched bases: 13. The CDR3 is 15 residues long. CDR3 region: CASSGLETGPGEQYF. In DNA form, the CDR3 reads TGCGCCAGCAGCGGGCTTGAGACAGGGCCGGGCGAGCAGTACTTC.